This TCR beta chain originates from a study of CD8 T cells in Susac syndrome. Sequencing of TCR beta covered CD8+ and CD4+ T cells obtained from blood. Purification of the CD8+ and CD4+ T cells relied on negative isolation, and TEMRA cells underwent FACS enrichment. With random hexamers, about 0.5 to 1 ug RNA was reverse transcribed. An immunoSEQ multiplex PCR amplified TCR beta CDR3 over 54 Vbeta and 13 Jbeta. MiXCR, run by TCRdb on the immunoSEQ multiplex PCR reads, gives a single entry per CDR3 protein. The repertoire has more than 150,000 distinct CDR3 sequences, about 92% of them found once; the top ten carry under 0.085%. The CDR3 contains 13 residues. CDR1 and CDR2 (germline): SGHNT, YENEEA. Trimming cost V 3 bases and J 6 bases, with 12 bases left between them.

Sequencing was carried out using CD4+ T cells from PBMCs. The sequence was collected from a human donor in good health. The chain has TRBV11-3 and TRBJ2-7, with D possibly TRBD2 on 6 matching bases. This CDR3 is CASSLRGGGEQYF. As DNA, the CDR3 is TGTGCCAGCAGCTTGAGGGGAGGAGGCGAGCAGTACTTC.